This T cell receptor beta chain was observed in a study of cytomegalovirus exposure and HLA in healthy donors. The protocol was immunoSEQ multiplex PCR, while the TCRdb copy is restricted to in-frame clones and leaves out a portion. The data show a few hundred thousand clones, with approximately 90% seen just once and more than 0.8% held by the top ten. Study-wide findings and caveats: Among TCR beta chains, those listed as cytomegalovirus-associated numbered more than 150. Three chains linked to CMV were shown in vitro to be specific for CMV antigens.

Notes on this clone: Its target is not known.

The specimen sequenced was PBMCs. This TCR was recovered from a woman aged 18-35 years in good health and CMV-seronegative.

CDR3 bases: TGTGCCAGCAGTTTTTCAGGGGTGGATCAGCCCCAGCATTTT. Residues: CASSFSGVDQPQHF. The rearrangement uses TRBV27 and TRBJ1-5, with TRBD1 as a possible D gene (6 bases). The CDR3 is made up of 14 amino acids. The V end lost 3 bases, the J end lost 5 bases, and 11 bases lay between the germline ends. Germline CDR1 and CDR2: MNHEY and SMNVEV (reference sequence).